This T cell receptor (beta chain) is from a study of blood T cell repertoires in COVID-19. The repertoire was sequenced with immunoSEQ multiplex PCR; TCRdb's copy has only in-frame clones and lacks some. The table shows fewer than 85,000 clones, with 88% occurring only once. This CDR3 has 17 residues. CDR1 and CDR2 from the germline V gene are MDHEN and SYDVKM. Trimming left V 6 bases short and J 2 bases short, with 22 bases between. This TCR was sampled from a human donor in a cohort sampled during active COVID-19. Sequencing was performed on peripheral blood. The chain employs TRBV28 and TRBJ1-1; a weak D match, TRBD1 (5 bases). The CDR3 is CASSRSTRTLINTEAFF. The CDR3 nucleotides read TGTGCCAGCAGCCGCTCAACTCGGACACTAATAAACACTGAAGCTTTCTTT.